This TCR beta chain was captured by sequencing in a study of CD8+CD57+ T cells in acquired aplastic anemia. About the research overall: The study obtained an average of approximately 2.9 ug of DNA from sorted CD4+ and CD8+ cells. Healthy donor sequencing depth: 8.5 million to 10.8 million CD4+, 11 million to 14 million CD8+ reads.

A remark on this clonotype: Its antigen is not known. A read error is likely, as this CDR3 ends without the conserved phenylalanine or tryptophan. The DNA is omitted, as the CDR3 cannot be located on it reliably, and the CDR3 follows TCRdb's listing.

The study profiled TCR beta VDJ and CDR3 using genomic DNA as template. TCRdb redid the calling of the reads with MiXCR, one entry per CDR3 protein. The data contain hundreds of thousands of distinct CDR3 sequences, 65% to 75% of them singletons. Study results and caveats: Patients versus controls showed no significant CD8+ Simpson's diversity difference.

Sequencing was carried out using sorted CD4+, CD8+, or CD8+CD57+ T cells (not recorded which) from PBMCs. The TCR originated in a human donor in good health, serving as a control.

This CDR3 is CASSLRREGVTFG. This chain links TRBV7-3 with TRBJ1-1. Germline V CDR1 and CDR2: SGHTA, FQGTGA. 13 amino acids form the CDR3, both terminal residues included.